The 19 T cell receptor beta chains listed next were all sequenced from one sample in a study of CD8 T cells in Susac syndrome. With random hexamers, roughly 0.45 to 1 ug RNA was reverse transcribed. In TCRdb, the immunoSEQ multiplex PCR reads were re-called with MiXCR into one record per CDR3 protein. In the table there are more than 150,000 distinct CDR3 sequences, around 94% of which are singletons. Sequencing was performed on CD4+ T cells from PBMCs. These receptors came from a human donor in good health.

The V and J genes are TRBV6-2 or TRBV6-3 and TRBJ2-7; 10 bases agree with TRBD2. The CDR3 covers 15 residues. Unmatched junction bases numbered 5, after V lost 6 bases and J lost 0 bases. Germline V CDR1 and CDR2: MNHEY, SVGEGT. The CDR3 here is CASRSSGGTSYEQYF. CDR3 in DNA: TGTGCCAGCAGATCTAGCGGGGGCACCTCCTACGAGCAGTACTTC.

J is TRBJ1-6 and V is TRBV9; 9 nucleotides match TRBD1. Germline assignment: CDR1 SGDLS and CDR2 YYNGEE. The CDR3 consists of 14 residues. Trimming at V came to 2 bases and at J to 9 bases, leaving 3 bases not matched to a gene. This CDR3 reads CASSVGDRVSPLHF. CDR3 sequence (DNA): TGTGCCAGCAGCGTGGGGGACAGGGTTTCACCCCTCCACTTT.

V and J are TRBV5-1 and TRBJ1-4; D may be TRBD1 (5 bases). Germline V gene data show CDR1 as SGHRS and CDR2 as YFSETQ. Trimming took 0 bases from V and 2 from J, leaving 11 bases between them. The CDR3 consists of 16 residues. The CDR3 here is CASSLGGAGTNEKLFF. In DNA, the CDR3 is TGCGCCAGCAGCTTGGGTGGGGCTGGGACTAATGAAAAACTGTTTTTT.

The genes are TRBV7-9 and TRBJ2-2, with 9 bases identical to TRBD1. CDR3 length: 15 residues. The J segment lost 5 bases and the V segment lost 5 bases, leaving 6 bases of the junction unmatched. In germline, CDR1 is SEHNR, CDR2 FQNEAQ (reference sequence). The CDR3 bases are TGTGCCAGCAGCACGGACAGGGGCCCTACCGGGGAGCTGTTTTTT. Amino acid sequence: CASSTDRGPTGELFF. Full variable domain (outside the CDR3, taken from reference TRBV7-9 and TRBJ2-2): DTGVSQNPRHKITKRGQNVTFRCDPISEHNRLYWYRQTLGQGPEFLTYFQNEAQLEKSRLLSDRFSAERPKGSFSTLEIQRTEQGDSAMYLCASSTDRGPTGELFFGEGSRLTVL.

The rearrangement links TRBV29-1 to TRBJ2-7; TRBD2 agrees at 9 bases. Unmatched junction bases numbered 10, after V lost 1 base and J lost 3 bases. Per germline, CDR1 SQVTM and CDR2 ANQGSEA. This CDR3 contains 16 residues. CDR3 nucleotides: TGCAGCGTTGAAGTGGGCTTAGCGGGGGCCCGCTACGAGCAGTACTTC. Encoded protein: CSVEVGLAGARYEQYF.

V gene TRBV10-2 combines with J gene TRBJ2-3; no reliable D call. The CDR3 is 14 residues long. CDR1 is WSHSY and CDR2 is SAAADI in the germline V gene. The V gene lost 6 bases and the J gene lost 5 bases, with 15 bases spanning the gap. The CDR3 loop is CASSGPTAVDTQYF. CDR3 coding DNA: TGCGCCAGCAGCGGGCCGACTGCGGTAGATACGCAGTATTTT.

The CDR3: CASSLPLAGGHTTQYF. The CDR3 coding sequence is TGTGCCAGCAGCTTACCCCTAGCGGGGGGCCATACTACGCAGTATTTT. V and J are TRBV7-8 and TRBJ2-3, with 11 bases aligning to TRBD2. CDR1 and CDR2 (germline): SGHVS, FQNEAQ. This CDR3 has 16 residues. Trimming removed 2 bases from V and 8 bases from J; junction bases left unmatched: 9.

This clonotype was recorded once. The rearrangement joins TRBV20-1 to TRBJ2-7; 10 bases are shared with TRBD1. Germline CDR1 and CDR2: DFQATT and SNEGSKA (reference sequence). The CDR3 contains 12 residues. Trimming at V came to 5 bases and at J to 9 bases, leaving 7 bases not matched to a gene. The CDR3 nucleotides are TGCAGTGCTGGGGGACAGGGGAAAAGGCAGTACTTC. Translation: CSAGGQGKRQYF.

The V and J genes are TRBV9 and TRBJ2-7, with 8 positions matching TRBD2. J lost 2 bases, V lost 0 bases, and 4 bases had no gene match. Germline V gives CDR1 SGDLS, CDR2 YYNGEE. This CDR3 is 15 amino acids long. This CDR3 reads CASSVDSGGTYEQYF. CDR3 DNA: TGTGCCAGCAGCGTAGACAGCGGGGGTACCTACGAGCAGTACTTC.

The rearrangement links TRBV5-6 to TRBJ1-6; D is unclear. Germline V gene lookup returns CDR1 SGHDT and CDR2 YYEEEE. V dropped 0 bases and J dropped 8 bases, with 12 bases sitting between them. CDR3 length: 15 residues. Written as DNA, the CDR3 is TGTGCCAGCAGCTTGGAGGCACGGCGGGATTCACCCCTCCACTTT. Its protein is CASSLEARRDSPLHF.

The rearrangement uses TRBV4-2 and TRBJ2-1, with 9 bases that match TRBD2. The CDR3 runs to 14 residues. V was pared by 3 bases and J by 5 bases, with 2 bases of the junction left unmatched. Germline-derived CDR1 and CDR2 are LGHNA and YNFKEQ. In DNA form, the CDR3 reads TGTGCCAGCAGCCACCGCGGGGGGGACAATGAGCAGTTCTTC. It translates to CASSHRGGDNEQFF.

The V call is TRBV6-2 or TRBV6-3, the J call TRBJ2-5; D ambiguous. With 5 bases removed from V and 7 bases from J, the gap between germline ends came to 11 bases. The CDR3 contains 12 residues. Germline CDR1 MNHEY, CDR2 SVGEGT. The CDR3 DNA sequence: TGTGCCAGCAGTCAACGGCCCCCGACCCAGTACTTC. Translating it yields CASSQRPPTQYF.

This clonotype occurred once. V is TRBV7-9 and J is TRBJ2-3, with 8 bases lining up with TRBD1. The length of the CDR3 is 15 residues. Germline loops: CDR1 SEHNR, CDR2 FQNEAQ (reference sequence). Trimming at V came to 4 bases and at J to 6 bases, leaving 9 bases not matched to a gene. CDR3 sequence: CASSSFGQGIDTQYF. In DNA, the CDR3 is TGTGCCAGCAGCTCATTCGGACAGGGTATCGATACGCAGTATTTT.

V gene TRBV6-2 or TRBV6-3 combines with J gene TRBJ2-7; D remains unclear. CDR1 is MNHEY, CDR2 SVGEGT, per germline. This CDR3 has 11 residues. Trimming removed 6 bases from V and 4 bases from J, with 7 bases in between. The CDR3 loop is CASSESYEQYF. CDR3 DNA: TGTGCCAGCAGCGAAAGTTACGAGCAGTACTTC.

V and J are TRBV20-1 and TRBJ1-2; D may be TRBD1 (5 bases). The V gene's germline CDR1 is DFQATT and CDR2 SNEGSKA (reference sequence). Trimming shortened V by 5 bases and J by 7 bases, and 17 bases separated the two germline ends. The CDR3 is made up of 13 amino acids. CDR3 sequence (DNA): TGCAGTGCTCCCTGGGACTTCGGCTCTGGCTACACCTTC. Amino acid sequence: CSAPWDFGSGYTF.

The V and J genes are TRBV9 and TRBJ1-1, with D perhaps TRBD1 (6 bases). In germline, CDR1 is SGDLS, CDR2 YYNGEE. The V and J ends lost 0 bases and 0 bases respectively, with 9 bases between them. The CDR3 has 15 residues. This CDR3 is CASSVAQGMNTEAFF. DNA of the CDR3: TGTGCCAGCAGCGTAGCCCAGGGGATGAACACTGAAGCTTTCTTT.

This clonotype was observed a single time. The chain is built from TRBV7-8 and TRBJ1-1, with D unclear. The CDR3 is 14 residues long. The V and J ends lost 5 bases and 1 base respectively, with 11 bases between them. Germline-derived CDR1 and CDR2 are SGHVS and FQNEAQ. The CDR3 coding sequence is TGTGCCAGCAGCCCCAAGCGGGGGAACACTGAAGCTTTCTTT. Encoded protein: CASSPKRGNTEAFF.

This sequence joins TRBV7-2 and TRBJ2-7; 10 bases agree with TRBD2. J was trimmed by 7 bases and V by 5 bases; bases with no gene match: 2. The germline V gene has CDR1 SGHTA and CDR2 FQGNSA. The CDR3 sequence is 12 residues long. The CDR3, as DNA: TGTGCCAGCAGCCCTAGCGGGGGAGAGCAGTACTTC. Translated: CASSPSGGEQYF.

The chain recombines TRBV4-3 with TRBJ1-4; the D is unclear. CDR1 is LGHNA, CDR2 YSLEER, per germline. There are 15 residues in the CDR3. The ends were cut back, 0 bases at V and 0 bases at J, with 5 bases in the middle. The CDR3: CASSQEKSTNEKLFF. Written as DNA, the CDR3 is TGCGCCAGCAGCCAAGAGAAATCAACTAATGAAAAACTGTTTTTT.